This TCR beta chain was profiled in a study of shared clonotypes between healthy human individuals. The CDR3 runs 16 residues. From germline, CDR1 is SGDLS and CDR2 YYNGEE. V lost 0 bases, J lost 0 bases, and 5 bases stayed unmatched. Several immunoSEQ plates held equal portions of the genomic DNA taken from each subset. Some clones are missing from TCRdb's copy, which holds only in-frame ones; the method was immunoSEQ multiplex PCR. The sample shows roughly 2.6 million clones, just over 90% of them seen only once. This TCR derives from a man aged 18-30 years in good health. Sequencing was done on a sample of naive CD4+ T cells sorted from blood. Indicated subset: CD45RA+ positively selected. The V call is TRBV9, the J call TRBJ2-7; 8 bases align to TRBD1. The CDR3 spells CASSVDDGQGSYEQYF. The CDR3 DNA follows: TGTGCCAGCAGCGTAGATGACGGACAGGGCTCCTACGAGCAGTACTTC.